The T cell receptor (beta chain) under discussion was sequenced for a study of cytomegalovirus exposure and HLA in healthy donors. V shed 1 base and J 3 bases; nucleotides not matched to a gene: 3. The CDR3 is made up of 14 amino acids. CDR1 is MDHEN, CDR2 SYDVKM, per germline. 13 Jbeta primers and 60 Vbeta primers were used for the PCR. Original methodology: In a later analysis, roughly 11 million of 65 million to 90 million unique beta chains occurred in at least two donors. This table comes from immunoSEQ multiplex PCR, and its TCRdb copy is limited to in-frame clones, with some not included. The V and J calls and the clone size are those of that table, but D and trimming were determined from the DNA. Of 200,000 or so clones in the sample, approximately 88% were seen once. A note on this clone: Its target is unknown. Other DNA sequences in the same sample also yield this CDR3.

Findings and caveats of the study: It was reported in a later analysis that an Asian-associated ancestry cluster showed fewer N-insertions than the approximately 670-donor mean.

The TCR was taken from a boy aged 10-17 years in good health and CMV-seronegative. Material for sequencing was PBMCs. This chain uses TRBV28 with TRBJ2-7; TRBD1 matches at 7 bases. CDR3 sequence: CASSLSAGGYEQYF. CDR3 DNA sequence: TGTGCCAGCAGTTTATCGGCAGGGGGCTACGAGCAGTACTTC.